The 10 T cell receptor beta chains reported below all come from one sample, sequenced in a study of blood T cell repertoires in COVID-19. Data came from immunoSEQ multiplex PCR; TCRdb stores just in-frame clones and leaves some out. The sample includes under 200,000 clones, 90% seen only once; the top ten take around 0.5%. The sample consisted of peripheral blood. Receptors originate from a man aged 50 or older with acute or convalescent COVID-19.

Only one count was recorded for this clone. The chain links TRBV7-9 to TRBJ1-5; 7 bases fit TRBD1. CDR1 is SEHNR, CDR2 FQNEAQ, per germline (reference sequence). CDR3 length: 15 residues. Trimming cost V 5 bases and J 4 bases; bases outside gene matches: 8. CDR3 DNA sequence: TGTGCCAGCAGCCCAACCGGGACAGTGAATCAGCCCCAGCATTTT. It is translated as CASSPTGTVNQPQHF.

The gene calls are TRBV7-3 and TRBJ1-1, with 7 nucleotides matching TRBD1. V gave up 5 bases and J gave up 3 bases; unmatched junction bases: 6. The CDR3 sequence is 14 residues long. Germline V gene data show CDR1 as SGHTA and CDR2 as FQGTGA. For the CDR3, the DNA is TGTGCCAGCAGCGTATCCACAGGGGACACTGAAGCTTTCTTT. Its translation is CASSVSTGDTEAFF.

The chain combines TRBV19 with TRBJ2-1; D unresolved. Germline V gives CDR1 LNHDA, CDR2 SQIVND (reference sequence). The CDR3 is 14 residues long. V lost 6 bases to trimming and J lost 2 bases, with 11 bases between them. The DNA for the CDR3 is TGTGCCAGTAGAAGTTCTAGAGCCTACAATGAGCAGTTCTTC. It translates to CASRSSRAYNEQFF. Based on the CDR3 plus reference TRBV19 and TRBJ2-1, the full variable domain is DGGITQSPKYLFRKEGQNVTLSCEQNLNHDAMYWYRQDPGQGLRLIYYSQIVNDFQKGDIAEGYSVSREKKESFPLTVTSAQKNPTAFYLCASRSSRAYNEQFFGPGTRLTVL.

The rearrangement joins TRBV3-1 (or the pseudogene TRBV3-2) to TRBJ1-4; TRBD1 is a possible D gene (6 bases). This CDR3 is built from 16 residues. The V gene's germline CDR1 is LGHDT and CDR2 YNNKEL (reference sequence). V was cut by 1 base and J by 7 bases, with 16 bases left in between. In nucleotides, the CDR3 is TGTGCCAGCAGCCAAGTAGGGGGAGGGACCGCTGAAAAACTGTTTTTT. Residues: CASSQVGGGTAEKLFF.

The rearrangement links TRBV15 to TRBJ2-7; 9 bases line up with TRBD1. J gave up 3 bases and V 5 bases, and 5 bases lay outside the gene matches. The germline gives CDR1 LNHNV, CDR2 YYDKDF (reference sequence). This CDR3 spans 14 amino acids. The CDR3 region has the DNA TGTGCCACCAGCGGGGGACAGGGCTTCTACGAGCAGTACTTC. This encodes CATSGGQGFYEQYF.

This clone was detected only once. The CDR3 region has the DNA TGCAGTGCTAGTCGTCACGAGCAGTACTTC. Translated, it gives CSASRHEQYF. The chain recombines TRBV20-1 with TRBJ2-7, with D unclear. V was trimmed by 3 bases and J by 5 bases, leaving 5 bases between them. The germline V gene has CDR1 DFQATT and CDR2 SNEGSKA (reference sequence). This CDR3 spans 10 amino acids.

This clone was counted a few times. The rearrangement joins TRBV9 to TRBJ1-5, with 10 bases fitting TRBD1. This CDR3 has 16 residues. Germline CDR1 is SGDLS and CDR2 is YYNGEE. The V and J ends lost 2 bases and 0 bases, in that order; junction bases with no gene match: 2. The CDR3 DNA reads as TGTGCCAGCAGCGTCGGGACAGGGGATAGCAATCAGCCCCAGCATTTT. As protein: CASSVGTGDSNQPQHF.

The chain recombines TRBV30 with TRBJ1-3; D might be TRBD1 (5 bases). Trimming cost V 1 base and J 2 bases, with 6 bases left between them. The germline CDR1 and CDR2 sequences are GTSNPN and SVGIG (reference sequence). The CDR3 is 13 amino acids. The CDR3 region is CAWSEGTGNTIYF. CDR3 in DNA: TGTGCCTGGAGTGAGGGGACTGGAAACACCATATATTTT.

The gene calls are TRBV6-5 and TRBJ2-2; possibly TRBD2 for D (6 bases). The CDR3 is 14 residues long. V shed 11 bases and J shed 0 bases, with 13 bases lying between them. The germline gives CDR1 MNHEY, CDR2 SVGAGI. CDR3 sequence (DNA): TGTGCCGGAGGGGCCCCTACGAACACCGGGGAGCTGTTTTTT. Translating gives CAGGAPTNTGELFF.

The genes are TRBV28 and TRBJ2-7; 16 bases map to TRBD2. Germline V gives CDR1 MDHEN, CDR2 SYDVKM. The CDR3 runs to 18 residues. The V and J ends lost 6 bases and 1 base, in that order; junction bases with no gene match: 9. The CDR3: CASSTGLAGGRRSYEQYV. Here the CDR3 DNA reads TGTGCCAGCAGCACGGGACTAGCGGGGGGGCGTCGGTCCTACGAGCAGTACGTC.